This TCR beta chain was sequenced in a study of early T cells in non-severe SARS-CoV-2 infection. The study's findings and limits: Reliance on VDJdb matching favored anti-spike CD8 responses; private and CD4 specificities were missed.

There are a few counts of this clonotype. Its antigen is undetermined. TCRdb reanalysed the 5' RACE reads using MiXCR and keeps one entry per CDR3 protein. The sample lists 60,000 to 65,000 distinct CDR3 sequences; less than 9.5% were seen once. Germline CDR1 and CDR2: MNHNY and SVGAGI (reference sequence). The CDR3 totals 13 residues. Trimming cost V 2 bases and J 6 bases, with 7 bases left between them. Sequenced material: whole blood, taken at baseline. The sequence derives from an adult who was a healthcare worker with PCR-confirmed SARS-CoV-2 infection or an uninfected control (not recorded which). The chain uses TRBV6-6 and TRBJ2-2; maybe TRBD2 (6 bases). The DNA for the CDR3 is TGTGCCAGCAGTTACGGAGGGGCCGGGGAGCTGTTTTTT. This encodes CASSYGGAGELFF.